These 25 T cell receptor beta chains were sequenced from one sample in a study of immune heterogeneity within non-small cell lung tumors. A first 10-cycle multiplex round used 32 V-gene and 13 J-gene primers on TCR beta CDR3. MiXCR was run by TCRdb on the multiplex PCR reads, yielding one entry per CDR3 protein. The sample lists approximately 5,000 distinct CDR3 sequences; 21% were seen once. Bulk tumor genomic DNA constituted the template, at about 600 ng per sample. Surgeons took several biopsies per primary tumor, spaced far apart, during surgery. Untreated, newly diagnosed non-small cell lung cancer patients underwent curative surgery. Sample: lung tumor tissue. The receptors were gathered from a woman aged 55-69 years with non-small cell lung cancer.

This clonotype was picked up many times. This chain joins TRBV6-2 or TRBV6-3 and TRBJ1-2, with D unresolved. The CDR3 sequence is 19 residues long. Trimming removed 0 bases from V and 0 bases from J, with 20 bases in between. CDR1 is MNHEY, CDR2 SVGEGT, per germline. The CDR3: CASSYSWTGPQQANYGYTF. Written as DNA, the CDR3 is TGTGCCAGCAGTTACTCTTGGACCGGGCCCCAACAAGCTAACTATGGCTACACCTTC.

Sample share makes this clonotype medium-sized (0.01 to 0.1%). V is TRBV6-5 and J is TRBJ2-1; unclear D gene. V was clipped by 0 bases and J by 3 bases, with 12 bases between them. The CDR3 sequence is 16 residues long. Germline V gene lookup returns CDR1 MNHEY and CDR2 SVGAGI. In nucleotides, the CDR3 is TGTGCCAGCAGTTACTCGATCGTAGGCCGCTACAATGAGCAGTTCTTC. Amino acids: CASSYSIVGRYNEQFF.

The rearrangement links TRBV7-2 to TRBJ2-1, with D possibly being TRBD1 or TRBD2 (5 bases each). The CDR3 is 15 amino acids. CDR1 SGHTA and CDR2 FQGNSA come from the germline V gene. With 3 bases removed from V and 4 bases from J, the gap between germline ends came to 13 bases. The CDR3 region is CASSFGRWGYNEQFF. CDR3 DNA: TGTGCCAGCAGCTTTGGGCGTTGGGGGTACAATGAGCAGTTCTTC.

By share of the sample, this clonotype is medium-sized. V and J are TRBV10-1 and TRBJ2-3; possible D gene TRBD1, 5 bases. This CDR3 spans 13 amino acids. The V gene's germline CDR1 is WNHNN and CDR2 SYGVQD (reference sequence). V lost 4 bases and J 1 base, leaving 6 bases between the germline ends. The CDR3 reads CASSATGTDTQYF. CDR3 nucleotide sequence: TGCGCCAGCAGTGCGACAGGCACAGATACGCAGTATTTT.

This clonotype appeared many times. The rearrangement uses TRBV19 and TRBJ2-3; the D gene is possibly TRBD2 (7 bases). The CDR3 consists of 15 residues. Between the trimmed V and J ends, which lost 5 bases and 6 bases, there was a span of 18 bases. Germline assignment: CDR1 LNHDA and CDR2 SQIVND (reference sequence). CDR3 DNA: TGTGCCAGTAGTCCCTTTGGCGGGGGCGTGGATACGCAGTATTTT. Amino acids: CASSPFGGGVDTQYF.

With respect to this clonotype: Just one base apart from a much larger clone, this may be a read error. The chain carries TRBV2 and TRBJ1-1; D is ambiguous. The length of the CDR3 is 12 residues. CDR1 is SNHLY, CDR2 FYNNEI, per germline. CDR3 in DNA: TGTGCCAGAACCACAGAGAACACTGAAGATTTCTTT. Its protein product is CARTTENTEDFF. The whole variable domain, remainder taken from reference TRBV2 and TRBJ1-1, is EPEVTQTPSHQVTQMGQEVILRCVPISNHLYFYWYRQILGQKVEFLVSFYNNEISEKSEIFDDQFSVERPDGSNFTLKIRSTKLEDSAMYFCARTTENTEDFFGQGTRLTVV.

This clonotype has only one observation. Given a much more abundant clone one base away, this may be a read error. The chain combines TRBV19 with TRBJ2-2, with TRBD2 matching over 10 bases. From germline, CDR1 is LNHDA and CDR2 SQIVND (reference sequence). The CDR3 has 14 residues. CDR3 coding DNA: TGTTCCTCCCGGACTAGCGGTTACACCGGGGAGCTGTTTTTT. Its protein product is CSSRTSGYTGELFF.

On this clonotype: Just one base apart from a much larger clone, this may be a read error. V gene TRBV6-2 or TRBV6-3 combines with J gene TRBJ2-7; D unclear. V lost 6 bases, J lost 6 bases, and 9 bases lay in between. The CDR3 is 11 amino acids. From germline, CDR1 is MNHEY and CDR2 SVGEGT. The CDR3 sequence is CASSELSEQYF. In DNA, the CDR3 is TGTGCCAGCAGCGAGTTAAGCGAGCAGTACTTC.

The sample holds a few counts of this clonotype. The V call is TRBV5-1, the J call TRBJ2-3; no reliable D call. Per the germline V gene, CDR1 is SGHRS and CDR2 is YFSETQ. The CDR3 totals 15 residues. V dropped 0 bases and J dropped 2 bases, with 10 bases sitting between them. CDR3: CASSLARPSTDTQYF. The CDR3 region has the DNA TGCGCCAGCAGCTTGGCCAGGCCATCCACAGATACGCAGTATTTT.

This clonotype was seen a single time. A read error may be the cause here, since a much bigger clone is one base away. V usage is TRBV20-1 and J usage is TRBJ2-7; D possibly corresponds to TRBD2 (6 bases). The CDR3 contains 15 residues. Germline values: CDR1 DFQATT, CDR2 SNEGSKA (reference sequence). CDR3 residues: CSARDWGGVSYQQYF. The CDR3 nucleotides read TGCAGTGCTAGAGATTGGGGCGGGGTCTCCTACCAGCAGTACTTC.

This clonotype showed up just a few times. The chain uses TRBV12-3 or TRBV12-4 and TRBJ2-5; D not certain. The CDR3 is made up of 12 amino acids. Between the trimmed V and J ends, which lost 6 bases and 7 bases, there was a span of 12 bases. The CDR3 sequence is CASSPPDGTQYF. The CDR3, as DNA: TGTGCCAGCAGCCCCCCGGATGGGACCCAGTACTTC.

This clonotype qualifies as large (0.1 to 1%). The chain joins TRBV10-1 to TRBJ2-2, with D maybe TRBD1 (6 bases). The CDR3 totals 14 residues. The germline V gene encodes CDR1 WNHNN and CDR2 SYGVQD (reference sequence). The germline V and J ends were trimmed by 5 bases and 3 bases, with 10 bases remaining between them. The CDR3, as DNA: TGCGCCAGCAGTTATAGGACAGACACCGGGGAGCTGTTTTTT. Amino acid sequence: CASSYRTDTGELFF.

The CDR3 sequence is CSSIKNQALRDTQYF. The CDR3, as DNA: TGTTCTAGCATTAAGAACCAGGCCCTCAGAGATACGCAGTATTTT. The chain has TRBV7-9 and TRBJ2-3, with D possibly matching TRBD2 (5 bases). The germline CDR1 and CDR2 sequences are SEHNR and FQNEAQ (reference sequence). The CDR3 is 15 amino acids.

The CDR3 DNA reads TGTGCCAGTAGTGCCACCTTCCAAGAGACCCAGTACTTC. Residues: CASSATFQETQYF. J is TRBJ2-5 and V is TRBV19, with D unresolved. V was clipped by 5 bases and J by 1 base, with 8 bases between them. Germline CDR1 LNHDA, CDR2 SQIVND (reference sequence). The CDR3 has 13 residues. Using reference TRBV19 and TRBJ2-5 for the parts outside the CDR3, the full variable domain is DGGITQSPKYLFRKEGQNVTLSCEQNLNHDAMYWYRQDPGQGLRLIYYSQIVNDFQKGDIAEGYSVSREKKESFPLTVTSAQKNPTAFYLCASSATFQETQYFGPGTRLLVL.

By its share, this clonotype is medium-sized. CDR3 amino acids: CATSDLKGQMNTEAFF. CDR3 nucleotide sequence: TGTGCCACCAGTGACTTAAAGGGACAAATGAACACTGAAGCTTTCTTT. The chain combines TRBV24-1 with TRBJ1-1; D is possibly TRBD1 (6 bases). Between the trimmed V and J ends, which lost 4 bases and 0 bases, there was a span of 14 bases. CDR1 KGHDR and CDR2 SFDVKD come from the germline V gene. The CDR3 is 16 amino acids.

Judged by abundance, this clonotype is medium-sized. The chain employs TRBV7-6 and TRBJ2-7, with 11 bases matching TRBD2. The length of the CDR3 is 14 residues. V shed 4 bases, J shed 6 bases, and the junction held 5 bases outside the gene matches. The V gene's germline CDR1 is SGHVS and CDR2 FNYEAQ. The CDR3 DNA reads as TGTGCCAGCAGCTCGATACTAGCGGGAGTCGAGCAGTACTTC. It yields the protein CASSSILAGVEQYF.

By share of the sample, this clonotype is medium-sized (0.01 to 0.1%). The CDR3 nucleotides are TGTGCCAGCAGCGGACTAGCGGGTACTTACGAGCAGTACTTC. Amino acid sequence: CASSGLAGTYEQYF. V usage is TRBV28 and J usage is TRBJ2-7; 11 positions agree with TRBD2. Germline V lookup: CDR1 MDHEN, CDR2 SYDVKM. The length of the CDR3 is 14 residues. Germline trimming cut 6 bases from V and 4 bases from J; bases unmatched to any gene: 5.

In its sample, this clonotype is medium-sized. In DNA, the CDR3 is TGCGCCAGCAGCTTTTCAGGGGCTTCAAGCCAGGAGCAGTTCTTC. The encoded protein is CASSFSGASSQEQFF. The chain couples TRBV5-1 to TRBJ2-1, with D possibly TRBD1 on 6 matching bases. The V gene's germline CDR1 is SGHRS and CDR2 YFSETQ. The CDR3 is 15 amino acids. The V gene lost 2 bases and the J gene lost 10 bases, with 19 bases spanning the gap.

This clonotype is termed medium-sized. V usage is TRBV20-1 and J usage is TRBJ2-3; D assignment may be TRBD1 or TRBD2 (6 bases each). CDR3 length: 14 amino acids. CDR1 and CDR2 from the germline V gene are DFQATT and SNEGSKA (reference sequence). V shed 3 bases and J shed 2 bases, with 12 bases lying between them. Here the CDR3 reads CSARGGTSTDTQYF. Written as DNA, the CDR3 is TGCAGTGCTAGGGGGGGCACTTCCACAGATACGCAGTATTTT.

Relative to its sample, this clonotype is medium-sized. The chain combines TRBV15 with TRBJ2-5, with 8 bases identical to TRBD1. The CDR3 loop spans 14 amino acids. J gave up 1 base and V 3 bases, and 1 base lay outside the gene matches. From germline, CDR1 is LNHNV and CDR2 YYDKDF (reference sequence). CDR3 residues: CATSSDRGQETQYF. CDR3 in DNA: TGTGCCACCAGCAGTGACAGGGGCCAAGAGACCCAGTACTTC.

This clonotype was observed at least ten times. V usage is TRBV15 and J usage is TRBJ2-2; tentative D call: TRBD2 (7 bases). V was trimmed by 1 base and J by 4 bases, leaving 13 bases between them. CDR1 is LNHNV and CDR2 is YYDKDF in the germline V gene (reference sequence). The CDR3 runs to 16 residues. The CDR3 DNA sequence: TGTGCCACCAGCAGAGGTCGGGGGGCAGGCACCGGGGAGCTGTTTTTT. Its protein product is CATSRGRGAGTGELFF.

As concerns this clonotype: A much larger clone lies one base from this, so it may be a read error. The J gene is TRBJ2-1, the V gene TRBV5-1; no definite D call. V was clipped by 4 bases and J by 6 bases, with 11 bases between them. CDR1 is SGHRS and CDR2 is YFSETQ in the germline V gene. The CDR3 is 13 amino acids. This chain's CDR3 is CASSIGVSNEQFF. CDR3 bases: TGCGCCAGCAGCATCGGCGTGAGCAATGAGCAGTTCTTC.

This clonotype was seen at least ten times. This chain links TRBV6-2 or TRBV6-3 with TRBJ2-1; D is unresolved. This CDR3 is 11 amino acids long. Germline V CDR1 and CDR2: MNHEY, SVGEGT. V was trimmed by 8 bases and J by 6 bases, leaving 8 bases between them. CDR3 in DNA: TGTGCCAGCGGATTTCGCAATGAGCAGTTCTTC. The encoded protein is CASGFRNEQFF.

There are a few counts of this clonotype. The CDR3 bases are TGTGCCAGCAGCGCCGGACTAGCGGGAGGGGGTTTCAAAAACATTCAGTACTTC. Translating it yields CASSAGLAGGGFKNIQYF. The chain couples TRBV5-4 to TRBJ2-4, with 15 bases that match TRBD2. V lost 4 bases and J lost 3; bases outside the gene matches: 8. Germline assignment: CDR1 SGHNT and CDR2 YYREEE (reference sequence). The CDR3 is made up of 18 amino acids. The full variable domain, in which reference TRBV5-4 and TRBJ2-4 provide the parts outside the CDR3, is ETGVTQSPTHLIKTRGQQVTLRCSSQSGHNTVSWYQQALGQGPQFIFQYYREEENGRGNFPPRFSGLQFPNYSSELNVNALELDDSALYLCASSAGLAGGGFKNIQYFGAGTRLSVL.

The CDR3 DNA sequence: TGCAGTGCTAGCAGAGGGGACAGATACAATGAGCAGTTCTTC. It yields the protein CSASRGDRYNEQFF. The rearrangement joins TRBV20-1 to TRBJ2-1; 7 bases map to TRBD1. In germline, CDR1 is DFQATT, CDR2 SNEGSKA (reference sequence). Trimming removed 3 bases from V and 4 bases from J; junction bases left unmatched: 6. There are 14 residues in the CDR3.